This T cell receptor beta chain came from a study of blood T cell repertoires in COVID-19 (dated by TCRdb to 2019 to 2021). Concerning the study at large: Samples covering the acute and convalescent phases of COVID-19 were provided by collaborators in the United States, Italy and Spain. The prospective study material was composed of cDNA or gDNA derived from T cells, B-cell-depleted T cells, or PBMCs. Deeply sampled blood TCRbeta repertoires from subjects exposed to, actively infected with, or recovered from COVID-19 were included in the dataset. The repertoires were made available in a free public database intended to serve as a resource for research on the immune response to SARS-CoV-2. The samples were drawn from two sources: the first 160 participants of the ongoing ImmuneRACE study, and over 1,000 subjects contributed by 6 global collaborators. The sample metadata nearly always contained a de-identified subject ID, COVID-19 status, age in years and sex. Where HLA class I and class II types were available, the types were taken from metadata supplied by the sample provider, not from assay-based typing.

The collaborating institutions used their own protocols to collect whole blood in K2EDTA tubes. For TCRbeta analysis, collaborator samples were shipped as frozen whole blood, as isolated PBMCs, or as DNA extracted from either sample type. What the study reported, not specific to this receptor: Clinical and demographic metadata were provided uncurated, with the amount varying by source and participant.

The immunoSEQ Assay, a bias-controlled multiplex PCR, was used to amplify TCRbeta CDR3 regions from genomic DNA. On the authors' methods: Within the assay, amplification of reference gene primers was used to estimate how many nucleated cells each sample contained. To quantify the absolute abundance of each unique TCRbeta CDR3 rearrangement, sequence reads were collapsed and filtered. For each sample, productive Simpson clonality was calculated as the square root of Simpson's diversity index across productive rearrangements. The clones in this table, taken by TCRdb from immuneACCESS, are in-frame only. Not every clone is retained; where verified, under half of the shortfall comes from an unresolved V gene, and the cause of the rest is unknown. V and J calls and clone size come straight from that table; D and trimming were deduced from the DNA. The table for this sample lists some 99,000 clones; 87% of them were counted only once. The ten most abundant clones make up about 4.5% of the sample.

CDR1 SGHKS and CDR2 YYEKEE are derived from the germline V gene (reference sequence). Including the terminal cysteine and phenylalanine, the CDR3 comprises 12 residues. Just the 36-base CDR3 DNA is kept, in frame starting at base 1. The germline ends are 7 bases apart after V is trimmed by 5 bases and J by 4 bases. As concerns this clone: No cognate antigen has been identified for it. No per-base quality is available; no much larger clone lies one base away.

This clonotype was obtained from a man in his 70s with acute or convalescent COVID-19. This chain is built from TRBV5-5 and TRBJ1-3; no D gene call is confident. Sample: peripheral blood. The DNA sequence is TGTGCCAGCAGTGTATCCGGAAACACCATATATTTT. It translates as CASSVSGNTIYF.